Presented here are 29 T cell receptor beta chains from one specimen sequenced in a study of blood T cell repertoires in COVID-19. The assay was immunoSEQ multiplex PCR, and TCRdb's table has in-frame clones only and misses some. The sample consists of fewer than 80,000 clones, approximately 92% of them appearing once. The sequenced sample consisted of peripheral blood. Source of these receptors: a human donor in a cohort sampled during active COVID-19.

CDR3 DNA: TGTGCCAGCAGCTTAGTCGGGAAACCCAACAATGAGCAGTTCTTC. Translated: CASSLVGKPNNEQFF. The chain joins TRBV7-3 to TRBJ2-1; a possible D gene is TRBD2 (5 bases). This CDR3 has 15 residues. Per germline, CDR1 SGHTA and CDR2 FQGTGA. V lost 2 bases, J lost 5 bases, and 13 bases lay in between.

This chain connects TRBV29-1 to TRBJ2-1; 9 nucleotides line up with TRBD2. The CDR3 is 14 residues long. Germline CDR1 and CDR2: SQVTM and ANQGSEA. The trim removed 6 bases at V and 4 bases at J, leaving 7 bases unmatched. The chain's CDR3 is CSVARLAEYNEQFF. As DNA, the CDR3 is TGCAGCGTCGCGAGACTAGCGGAATACAATGAGCAGTTCTTC.

The gene calls are TRBV2 and TRBJ2-3; 9 bases line up with TRBD2. V was clipped by 11 bases and J by 4 bases; unmatched bases: 13. The CDR3 is 15 amino acids. In germline, CDR1 is SNHLY, CDR2 FYNNEI. CDR3 nucleotides: TGTGCCCGCCAAGGCTCGGGACTAGCTGCAGATACGCAGTATTTT. Residues: CARQGSGLAADTQYF.

CDR3 DNA sequence: TGTGCCAGCAGCCTAGCGGGGGGCGACTACGAGCAGTACTTC. Its translation is CASSLAGGDYEQYF. The rearrangement uses TRBV3-1 (or the pseudogene TRBV3-2) and TRBJ2-7, with TRBD2 identical over 10 bases. With 4 bases clipped from V and 3 bases from J, the junction kept 3 bases outside the gene matches. Germline V CDR1 and CDR2: LGHDT, YNNKEL (reference sequence). The CDR3 is made up of 14 amino acids.

The chain carries TRBV18 and TRBJ1-4; a weak D match, TRBD1 (5 bases). V gave up 1 base and J gave up 1 base, with 13 bases separating them. The CDR3 is 17 amino acids. The V gene's germline CDR1 is KGHSH and CDR2 LQKENI. CDR3 sequence: CASSPQKGRITNEKLFF. The DNA of the CDR3 is TGTGCCAGCTCACCACAAAAGGGGCGCATAACTAATGAAAAACTGTTTTTT.

This sequence joins TRBV24-1 and TRBJ2-1; 9 nucleotides agree with TRBD2. The CDR3 has 16 residues. Trimming removed 10 bases from V and 0 bases from J; junction bases left unmatched: 9. The germline gives CDR1 KGHDR, CDR2 SFDVKD. The CDR3 sequence: CATAAGGLNSYNEQFF. The CDR3 DNA reads as TGTGCCACTGCAGCGGGGGGCCTAAACTCCTACAATGAGCAGTTCTTC.

This clone came up once. V is TRBV27 and J is TRBJ2-2, with D perhaps TRBD1 (6 bases). This CDR3 comprises 15 residues. In germline, CDR1 is MNHEY, CDR2 SMNVEV (reference sequence). V lost 8 bases to trimming and J lost 5 bases, with 18 bases between them. The CDR3 DNA is TGTGCCAGCGGCTACAGGGAGTGGGCGACCGGGGAGCTGTTTTTT. Translated, it gives CASGYREWATGELFF.

V usage is TRBV30 and J usage is TRBJ2-2; D call uncertain. The CDR3 consists of 12 residues. The V end lost 4 bases, the J end lost 8 bases, and 11 bases lay between the germline ends. CDR1 and CDR2 (germline): GTSNPN, SVGIG (reference sequence). The CDR3 DNA reads as TGTGCCTGGACCCCAGATTCTGGGGAGCTGTTTTTT. It yields the protein CAWTPDSGELFF.

The chain has TRBV27 and TRBJ1-2; weak D call: TRBD1 (6 bases). CDR1 is MNHEY, CDR2 SMNVEV, per germline (reference sequence). CDR3 length: 15 residues. Trimming removed 5 bases at V and 4 bases at J, with 17 bases between. The CDR3 spells CASSITGPRSYGYTF. Here the CDR3 DNA reads TGTGCCAGCAGTATTACAGGGCCCCGTTCCTATGGCTACACCTTC.

This rearrangement joins TRBV5-1 to TRBJ1-2, with D hard to call. Trimming took off 1 base at V and 0 bases at J, with 7 bases between the two ends. The CDR3 runs to 14 residues. CDR1 is SGHRS and CDR2 is YFSETQ in the germline V gene. CDR3 bases: TGCGCCAGCAGCTTGATGTTCACTAACTATGGCTACACCTTC. Its translation is CASSLMFTNYGYTF.

The chain combines TRBV28 with TRBJ2-3, with TRBD1 as a possible D gene (6 bases). CDR1 is MDHEN and CDR2 is SYDVKM in the germline V gene. CDR3 size: 14 residues. V was clipped by 8 bases and J by 1 base, with 13 bases between them. Here the CDR3 reads CASWENRGTDTQYF. CDR3 DNA: TGTGCCAGCTGGGAGAACAGGGGCACAGATACGCAGTATTTT.

This clone was observed once. The V gene is TRBV18, the J gene TRBJ1-2; the match to TRBD1 covers 8 bases. CDR1 and CDR2 from the germline V gene are KGHSH and LQKENI. V shed 3 bases and J 4 bases; nucleotides not matched to a gene: 1. This CDR3 contains 13 residues. The CDR3 DNA follows: TGTGCCAGCTCACCTGACAGGGGCTATGGCTACACCTTC. This sequence encodes CASSPDRGYGYTF.

This sequence joins TRBV20-1 and TRBJ2-3; TRBD2 matches at 10 bases. The germline V gene has CDR1 DFQATT and CDR2 SNEGSKA (reference sequence). There are 16 residues in the CDR3. J lost 6 bases, V lost 3 bases, and 12 bases had no gene match. The CDR3 DNA is TGCAGTGCTAGTACGCTAGCGGGAGCACCCGTGGATACGCAGTATTTT. Amino acids: CSASTLAGAPVDTQYF.

This clone came up a few times. The gene calls are TRBV5-6 and TRBJ2-3, with unresolved D. Germline CDR1 and CDR2: SGHDT and YYEEEE. V was cut by 4 bases and J by 5 bases, with 23 bases left in between. The CDR3 is made up of 17 amino acids. The CDR3 DNA reads as TGTGCCAGCAGCCACTATCGCAAAGGAGACGGAAAAGATACGCAGTATTTT. Translating gives CASSHYRKGDGKDTQYF.

The chain recombines TRBV5-6 with TRBJ1-2, with 7 bases identical to TRBD1. The CDR3 contains 12 residues. Trimming removed 7 bases from V and 3 bases from J; junction bases left unmatched: 3. Germline values: CDR1 SGHDT, CDR2 YYEEEE. CDR3 protein: CASGTGDYGYTF. The CDR3 DNA reads TGTGCCAGCGGAACAGGGGACTATGGCTACACCTTC.

The chain is built from TRBV15 and TRBJ2-2, with D uncertain. CDR3 length: 11 residues. V was shortened by 2 bases and J by 8 bases, with 3 bases between the two germline ends. CDR1 is LNHNV and CDR2 is YYDKDF in the germline V gene (reference sequence). The CDR3 DNA is TGTGCCACCAGCAGACTAGGGGAGCTGTTTTTT. Translating gives CATSRLGELFF.

The table lists this clone with a count of one. The chain uses TRBV6-1 and TRBJ2-7; weak D call: TRBD1 (6 bases). The CDR3 is 14 residues long. Germline loops: CDR1 MNHNS, CDR2 SASEGT. Trimming took off 2 bases at V and 5 bases at J, with 13 bases between the two ends. CDR3 in DNA: TGTGCCAGCAGTGAACGAGGGGGATACGACGAGCAGTACTTC. It codes for CASSERGGYDEQYF.

The chain links TRBV5-6 to TRBJ2-7; no definite D call. Germline V gene data show CDR1 as SGHDT and CDR2 as YYEEEE. V lost 2 bases and J 6 bases, leaving 9 bases between the germline ends. The CDR3 extends over 12 amino acids. CDR3 in amino acids: CASSFEIAEQYF. As DNA, the CDR3 is TGTGCCAGCAGCTTCGAGATTGCCGAGCAGTACTTC. The complete variable domain, with remaining parts taken from reference TRBV5-6 and TRBJ2-7, reads DAGVTQSPTHLIKTRGQQVTLRCSPKSGHDTVSWYQQALGQGPQFIFQYYEEEERQRGNFPDRFSGHQFPNYSSELNVNALLLGDSALYLCASSFEIAEQYFGPGTRLTVT.

This clone appeared a single time. V gene TRBV7-8 combines with J gene TRBJ1-2; possible D gene TRBD1, 5 bases. Germline-derived CDR1 and CDR2 are SGHVS and FQNEAQ. The CDR3 contains 14 residues. Trimming cost V 5 bases and J 2 bases, with 12 bases left between them. CDR3 residues: CASSRLGGNYGYTF. DNA for the CDR3: TGTGCCAGCAGCCGACTCGGGGGGAACTATGGCTACACCTTC. Combining the CDR3 with reference TRBV7-8 and TRBJ1-2 gives the whole variable domain GAGVSQSPRYKVAKRGQDVALRCDPISGHVSLFWYQQALGQGPEFLTYFQNEAQLDKSGLPSDRFFAERPEGSVSTLKIQRTQQEDSAVYLCASSRLGGNYGYTFGSGTRLTVV.

This clone was observed a single time. This same CDR3 is encoded by further DNA sequences in the sample. This sequence joins TRBV20-1 and TRBJ2-7; 8 bases are a match to TRBD2. The V gene's germline CDR1 is DFQATT and CDR2 SNEGSKA (reference sequence). The CDR3 has 14 residues. The V and J ends lost 3 bases and 1 base, in that order; junction bases with no gene match: 5. This CDR3 reads CSASKGLGSYEQYF. The CDR3 DNA reads TGCAGTGCTAGTAAGGGACTAGGGTCCTACGAGCAGTACTTC.

The chain employs TRBV28 and TRBJ1-5; TRBD1 aligns across 7 bases. The V and J ends lost 6 bases and 3 bases, in that order; junction bases with no gene match: 2. This CDR3 region has 13 residues. CDR1 is MDHEN and CDR2 is SYDVKM in the germline V gene. CDR3: CASRQGSNQPQHF. The CDR3 DNA reads TGTGCCAGCAGACAGGGGTCCAATCAGCCCCAGCATTTT.

The chain has TRBV27 and TRBJ2-5; possibly TRBD1 for D (5 bases). The length of the CDR3 is 14 residues. Germline V gene lookup returns CDR1 MNHEY and CDR2 SMNVEV (reference sequence). The V end was cut by 5 bases, the J end by 3 bases, with 13 bases between. CDR3 region: CASSRADRKETQYF. The CDR3 DNA reads as TGTGCCAGCAGTCGAGCAGACAGAAAAGAGACCCAGTACTTC.

The chain joins TRBV18 to TRBJ2-2; TRBD1 matches 8 bases. Trimming took 3 bases from V and 3 from J; bases not matched to a gene: 3. The CDR3 contains 15 residues. Germline lookup yields CDR1 KGHSH and CDR2 LQKENI. CDR3 DNA sequence: TGTGCCAGCTCACCGGACAGGGCAGACACCGGGGAGCTGTTTTTT. Its protein product is CASSPDRADTGELFF.

The V and J genes are TRBV3-1 (or the pseudogene TRBV3-2) and TRBJ2-3, with D hard to call. The CDR3 has 14 residues. Trimming took 5 bases from V and 6 from J, leaving 15 bases between them. Germline lookup yields CDR1 LGHDT and CDR2 YNNKEL (reference sequence). The CDR3 loop reads CASSYYSRPDTQYF. DNA for the CDR3: TGTGCCAGCAGCTATTACAGTCGCCCGGATACGCAGTATTTT.

The chain is built from TRBV6-5 and TRBJ1-4; 7 bases are a match to TRBD1. Germline V lookup: CDR1 MNHEY, CDR2 SVGAGI. After removal of 8 bases from V and 10 bases from J, the junction contained 16 bases not matched to a gene. The CDR3 is 15 amino acids. In DNA form, the CDR3 reads TGTGCCAGCTCCCTGTCGAGGGGGCTAGGGGGAAAACTGTTTTTT. Translated, it gives CASSLSRGLGGKLFF.

The V call is TRBV3-1 (or the pseudogene TRBV3-2), the J call TRBJ1-2; perhaps TRBD1 as D (6 bases). CDR1 and CDR2 from the germline V gene are LGHDT and YNNKEL (reference sequence). Trimming removed 4 bases from V and 3 bases from J, with 18 bases in between. The CDR3 contains 16 residues. The CDR3 protein is CASSRMRGGLDYGYTF. The CDR3, as DNA: TGTGCCAGCAGCCGCATGCGGGGGGGGCTCGACTATGGCTACACCTTC.

V gene TRBV7-9 combines with J gene TRBJ2-5; D might be TRBD2 (5 bases). Germline values: CDR1 SEHNR, CDR2 FQNEAQ (reference sequence). The CDR3 is made up of 13 amino acids. V was trimmed by 7 bases and J by 2 bases, leaving 11 bases between them. DNA of the CDR3: TGTGCCAGCAAGCGGATCTTACAAGAGACCCAGTACTTC. Translated: CASKRILQETQYF.

The chain combines TRBV6-5 with TRBJ2-6; D unclear. In germline, CDR1 is MNHEY, CDR2 SVGAGI. Trimming removed 2 bases at V and 1 base at J, with 6 bases between. This CDR3 spans 15 amino acids. CDR3: CASSYDGSGANVLTF. The CDR3 nucleotides read TGTGCCAGCAGTTACGACGGGTCTGGGGCCAACGTCCTGACTTTC.

The gene calls are TRBV24-1 and TRBJ2-2; D possibly corresponds to TRBD1 (5 bases). V was clipped by 8 bases and J by 0 bases, with 9 bases between them. The V gene's germline CDR1 is KGHDR and CDR2 SFDVKD. CDR3 size: 14 residues. Written as DNA, the CDR3 is TGTGCCACCACATCGACAGCGAACACCGGGGAGCTGTTTTTT. It yields the protein CATTSTANTGELFF.